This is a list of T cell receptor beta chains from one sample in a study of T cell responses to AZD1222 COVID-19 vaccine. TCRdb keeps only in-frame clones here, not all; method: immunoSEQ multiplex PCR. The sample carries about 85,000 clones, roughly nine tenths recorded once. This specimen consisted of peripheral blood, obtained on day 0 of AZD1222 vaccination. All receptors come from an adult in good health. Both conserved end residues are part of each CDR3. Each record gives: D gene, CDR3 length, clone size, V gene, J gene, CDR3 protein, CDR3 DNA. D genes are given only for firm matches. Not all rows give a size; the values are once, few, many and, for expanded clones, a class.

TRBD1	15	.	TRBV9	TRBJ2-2	CASSSRAQGGGELFF	TGTGCCAGCAGCTCCCGGGCACAGGGGGGCGGGGAGCTGTTTTTT
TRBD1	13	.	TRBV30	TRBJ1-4	CAWSRDRGEKLFF	TGTGCCTGGAGCCGGGACAGGGGCGAAAAACTGTTTTTT
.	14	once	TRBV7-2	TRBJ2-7	CASSSREGTTEQYF	TGTGCCAGCAGCTCCCGTGAGGGTACAACCGAGCAGTACTTC
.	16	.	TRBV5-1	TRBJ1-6	CASSLGPQGLSSPLHF	TGCGCCAGCAGCTTGGGACCCCAGGGGTTGAGTTCACCCCTCCACTTT
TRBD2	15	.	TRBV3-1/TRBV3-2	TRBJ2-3	CASSPLAGVTDTQYF	TGTGCCAGCAGCCCTCTCGCGGGAGTCACAGATACGCAGTATTTT
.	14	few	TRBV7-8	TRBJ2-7	CASTRWANSYEQYF	TGTGCCAGCACCAGATGGGCCAACTCCTACGAGCAGTACTTC
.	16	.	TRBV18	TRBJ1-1	CASSPGVVGASTEAFF	TGTGCCAGCTCACCAGGCGTGGTGGGGGCGAGCACTGAAGCTTTCTTT
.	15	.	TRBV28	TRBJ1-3	CASSFVRQVGNTIYF	TGTGCCAGCAGTTTTGTCAGACAGGTCGGAAACACCATATATTTT
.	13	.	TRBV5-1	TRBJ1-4	CASSLGGPEKLFF	TGCGCCAGCAGCTTGGGAGGGCCTGAAAAACTGTTTTTT
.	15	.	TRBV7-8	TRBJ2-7	CASSLAQGGPYEQYF	TGTGCCAGCAGCTTAGCCCAGGGGGGACCCTACGAGCAGTACTTC
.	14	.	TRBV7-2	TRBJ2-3	CASSLVQPPGTQYF	TGTGCCAGCAGCTTAGTACAGCCTCCGGGGACGCAGTATTTT
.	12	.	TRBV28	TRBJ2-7	CATRSDWYEQYF	TGTGCCACCCGGTCAGACTGGTACGAGCAGTACTTC
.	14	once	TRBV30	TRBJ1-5	CAWSVVRGGQPQHF	TGTGCCTGGAGTGTGGTGAGGGGCGGTCAGCCCCAGCATTTT
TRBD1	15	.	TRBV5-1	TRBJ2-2	CASSSVGQYVGELFF	TGCGCCAGCAGCTCGGTGGGACAGTATGTCGGGGAGCTGTTTTTT
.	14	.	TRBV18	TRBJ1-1	CASSPQTGNTEAFF	TGTGCCAGCTCACCACAGACAGGGAACACTGAAGCTTTCTTT
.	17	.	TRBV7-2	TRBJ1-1	CASSLATRRLRNTEAFF	TGTGCCAGCAGCTTAGCAACCCGTCGACTGCGGAACACTGAAGCTTTCTTT
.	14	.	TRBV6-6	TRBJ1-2	CASSPQAGNYGYTF	TGTGCCAGCAGCCCACAGGCGGGAAACTATGGCTACACCTTC
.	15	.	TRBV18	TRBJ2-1	CASSPQQQGGNEQFF	TGTGCCAGCTCCCCGCAACAGCAGGGGGGCAATGAGCAGTTCTTC
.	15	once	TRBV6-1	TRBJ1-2	CASSEALRRPYGYTF	TGTGCCAGCAGTGAAGCGCTTCGGCGTCCCTATGGCTACACCTTC
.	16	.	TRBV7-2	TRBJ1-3	CASSVTGPGSGNTIYF	TGTGCCAGCAGCGTTACAGGGCCCGGCTCTGGAAACACCATATATTTT
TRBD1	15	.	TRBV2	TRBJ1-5	CASSANGQGGQPQHF	TGTGCCAGCAGCGCAAACGGACAGGGTGGCCAGCCCCAGCATTTT
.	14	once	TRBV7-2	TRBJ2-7	CASSPNQQGYEQYF	TGTGCCAGCAGCCCAAACCAACAGGGCTACGAGCAGTACTTC
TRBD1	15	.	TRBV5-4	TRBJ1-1	CASSLRQGMNTEAFF	TGTGCCAGCAGCCTACGACAGGGGATGAACACTGAAGCTTTCTTT
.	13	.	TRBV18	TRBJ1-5	CASSPGAGQPQHF	TGTGCCAGCTCACCAGGGGCGGGTCAGCCCCAGCATTTT
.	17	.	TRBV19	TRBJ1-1	CASSGERTASRTTRAFF	TGTGCCAGTAGTGGGGAGCGGACGGCTTCCAGAACGACCAGAGCTTTCTTT
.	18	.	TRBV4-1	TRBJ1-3	CASSQGVQGVYSGNTIYF	TGCGCCAGCAGCCAAGGGGTACAGGGAGTCTACTCTGGAAACACCATATATTTT
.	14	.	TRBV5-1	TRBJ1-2	CASRGNSSNYGYTF	TGCGCCAGCAGAGGGAACAGCTCTAACTATGGCTACACCTTC
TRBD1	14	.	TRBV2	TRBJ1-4	CASSEARQGEKLFF	TGTGCCAGCAGTGAAGCTCGACAGGGTGAAAAACTGTTTTTT
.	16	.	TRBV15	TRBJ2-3	CATSKGGGVGTDTQYF	TGTGCCACCAGCAAGGGGGGAGGGGTTGGCACAGATACGCAGTATTTT
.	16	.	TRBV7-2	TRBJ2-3	CASSLVGTGSTDTQYF	TGTGCCAGCAGCTTAGTAGGGACGGGGAGCACAGATACGCAGTATTTT
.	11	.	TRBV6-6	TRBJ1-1	CVARGNTEAFF	TGTGTCGCCCGAGGGAACACTGAAGCTTTCTTT
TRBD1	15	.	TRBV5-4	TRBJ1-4	CASSRDRGLHEKLFF	TGTGCCAGCAGCAGAGACAGGGGGCTGCACGAAAAACTGTTTTTT
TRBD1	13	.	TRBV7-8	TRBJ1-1	CASSLTGGTEAFF	TGTGCCAGCAGCTTAACAGGGGGCACTGAAGCTTTCTTT
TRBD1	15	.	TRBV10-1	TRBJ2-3	CASPQGGGRTDTQYF	TGCGCCAGCCCCCAAGGGGGCGGTCGCACAGATACGCAGTATTTT
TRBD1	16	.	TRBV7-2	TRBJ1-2	CASSLGGTGSTYGYTF	TGTGCCAGCAGCTTAGGGGGGACAGGGTCCACGTATGGCTACACCTTC
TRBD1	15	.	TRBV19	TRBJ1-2	CASRDRDRLNYGYTF	TGTGCCAGTAGAGACCGGGACAGGCTAAACTATGGCTACACCTTC
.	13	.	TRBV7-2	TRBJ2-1	CASSQTDYGEQFF	TGTGCCAGCAGCCAAACCGACTACGGTGAGCAGTTCTTC
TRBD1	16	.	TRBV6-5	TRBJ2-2	CASSSLGQGDTGELFF	TGTGCCAGCAGTTCATTAGGACAGGGGGACACCGGGGAGCTGTTTTTT
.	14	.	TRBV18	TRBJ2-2	CASSPQENTGELFF	TGTGCCAGCTCACCACAGGAGAACACCGGGGAGCTGTTTTTT
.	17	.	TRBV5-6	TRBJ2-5	CASSLGGGARRRETQYF	TGTGCCAGCAGCTTGGGGGGCGGGGCCCGCCGGAGGGAGACCCAGTACTTC
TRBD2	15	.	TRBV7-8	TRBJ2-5	CASSLGSGGQETQYF	TGTGCCAGCAGCTTAGGTTCGGGGGGCCAAGAGACCCAGTACTTC
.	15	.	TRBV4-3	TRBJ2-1	CASSQVQGTYNEQFF	TGCGCCAGCAGCCAAGTCCAGGGTACCTACAATGAGCAGTTCTTC
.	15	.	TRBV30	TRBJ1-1	CAWSPHGGPSTEAFF	TGTGCCTGGAGTCCCCATGGGGGGCCCAGCACTGAAGCTTTCTTT
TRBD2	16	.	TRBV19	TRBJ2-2	CASSISGGLGLGELFF	TGTGCCAGTAGTATCTCAGGAGGACTAGGTCTCGGGGAGCTGTTTTTT
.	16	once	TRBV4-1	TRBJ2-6	CASSPAGNSGANVLTF	TGCGCCAGCAGCCCGGCCGGAAACTCTGGGGCCAACGTCCTGACTTTC
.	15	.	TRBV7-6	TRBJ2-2	CASSSEGFKTGELFF	TGTGCCAGCAGCTCGGAGGGTTTTAAAACCGGGGAGCTGTTTTTT
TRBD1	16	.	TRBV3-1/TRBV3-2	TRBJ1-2	CASSQEGQGPNYGYTF	TGTGCCAGCAGCCAAGAAGGACAGGGTCCGAACTATGGCTACACCTTC
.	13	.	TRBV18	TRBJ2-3	CASSPPGSDTQYF	TGTGCCAGCTCACCACCGGGTTCGGATACGCAGTATTTT
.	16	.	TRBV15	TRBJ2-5	CATSRDRLIPGETQYF	TGTGCCACCAGCAGAGATCGCTTGATTCCCGGGGAGACCCAGTACTTC
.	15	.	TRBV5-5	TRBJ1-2	CASSSSGTSAYGYTF	TGTGCCAGCAGCTCCTCCGGGACATCGGCCTATGGCTACACCTTC
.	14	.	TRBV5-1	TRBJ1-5	CASSLAGGSQPQHF	TGCGCCAGCAGCTTGGCCGGGGGTTCGCAGCCCCAGCATTTT
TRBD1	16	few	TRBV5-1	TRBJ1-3	CASSLPGTGAGNTIYF	TGCGCCAGCAGCTTACCCGGGACAGGGGCTGGAAACACCATATATTTT
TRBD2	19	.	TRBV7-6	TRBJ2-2	CASSLESSSGSSDTGELFF	TGTGCCAGCAGCTTAGAGTCGTCTAGCGGGAGTTCGGACACCGGGGAGCTGTTTTTT
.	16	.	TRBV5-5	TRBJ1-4	CASSLGGGWTNEKLFF	TGTGCCAGCAGCTTGGGGGGCGGATGGACTAATGAAAAACTGTTTTTT